The source of this TCR beta chain is a study of cytomegalovirus exposure and HLA in healthy donors. About the study: There were 90 million to 130 million unique TCR beta sequences, drawn from approximately 180 million T cells, in an earlier analysis. Study-level points and caveats: Usually a TCR sequence was rare, but some public TCRs were found in many donors. Approximately 18,000 TCR beta sequences were associated with HLA alleles at 0.05 false discovery rate in a later analysis.

This clone was observed a single time. The antigen remains unidentified. The germline CDR1 and CDR2 sequences are SQVTM and ANQGSEA. V lost 0 bases and J 6 bases, leaving 21 bases between the germline ends. The CDR3 is 16 residues long. In the PCR, 60 Vbeta and 13 Jbeta primers were used. Assay: immunoSEQ multiplex PCR; the TCRdb copy retains only in-frame clones and omits some. Here the sample spans roughly 150,000 clones, roughly four fifths being singletons. This clonotype was obtained from a man younger than 40 in good health and CMV-seropositive. The chain links TRBV29-1 to TRBJ2-7; weak D call: TRBD1 (6 bases). The sequenced material came from PBMCs. CDR3: CSVEERKVGASGEQYF. CDR3 sequence (DNA): TGCAGCGTTGAAGAACGGAAAGTGGGGGCTTCGGGCGAGCAGTACTTC.